This TCR beta chain is drawn from a study of graft-versus-host responses after intestinal transplantation. At the level of the study: The recipients all started with anti-thymocyte globulin induction and then took tacrolimus and steroids for about 3 years. Study results and caveats: Levels of circulating GvH clones at their peak were associated with early post-transplant HvG declines. Recipient marrow showed GvH clones, some seen first in ileum or blood.

Assay used: immunoSEQ multiplex PCR; TCRdb lists only in-frame clones, some missing. The data show approximately 16,000 clones, approximately 88% seen once. This CDR3 is built from 12 residues. The V end was cut by 0 bases, the J end by 3 bases, with 3 bases between. Looked up from germline, CDR1 is SGHAT and CDR2 is FQNNGV. As for this clone: Its target is unknown.

The sequence came from a human patient who received an intestinal transplant, so some T cells may come from the graft donor. The chain employs TRBV11-2 and TRBJ2-7, with D unclear. The sample in question was PBMCs, obtained roughly 15 weeks after intestinal transplant. The CDR3 region is CASSLDHYEQYF. DNA of the CDR3: TGTGCCAGCAGCTTAGACCACTACGAGCAGTACTTC.